Listed here are 11 T cell receptor beta chains from one sample, sequenced in a study of blood T cells in healthy people across ages. Primers used in a second PCR of roughly 7 to 12 cycles were a sample-barcoded 5' primer and a J-beta primer mix. TCRdb reprocessed the 5' RACE reads with MiXCR, giving one entry per CDR3 protein. This table has 450,000 to 700,000 distinct CDR3 sequences, 27% appearing once. The source material was blood. These receptors were taken from a woman aged 70-85 years in good health.

V usage is TRBV21-1 and J usage is TRBJ1-4; the table's TRBD1 call for D was not verified on the DNA. TRBV21-1 is labeled a pseudogene. The CDR3 sequence is 13 residues long. The chain's CDR3 is CASRDSENEKLFF. The DNA for the CDR3 is TGTGCCAGCAGGGACAGCGAAAATGAAAAACTGTTTTTT.

This clonotype appeared a few times. Its ends do not fully match the called genes, so a read error is possible. This chain links TRBV12-3 or TRBV12-4 with TRBJ2-1, with TRBD2 matching over 8 bases. This CDR3 is built from 14 residues. CDR3 DNA: TGTGCCAGCAGCCGGACTAGCTCCGACAATGAGCAGTTCTTC. Residues: CASSRTSSDNEQFF.

V usage is TRBV27 and J usage is TRBJ2-7; possibly TRBD2 for D (6 bases). This CDR3 is 14 amino acids long. V was cut by 5 bases and J by 3 bases, with 14 bases left in between. In germline, CDR1 is MNHEY, CDR2 SMNVEV (reference sequence). The CDR3 is CASSPRGSGYEQYF. The CDR3, as DNA: TGTGCCAGCAGTCCCCGGGGTAGCGGCTACGAGCAGTACTTC.

This clonotype was seen more than once but under ten times. The CDR3 bases are TGTGCCACCAGTGCCTCTCGAGAAAGGGAGCAAGAGACCCAGTACTTC. As protein: CATSASREREQETQYF. This chain uses TRBV24-1 with TRBJ2-5, with D maybe TRBD2 (5 bases). V was trimmed by 5 bases and J by 2 bases, leaving 17 bases between them. This CDR3 comprises 16 residues. Germline loops: CDR1 KGHDR, CDR2 SFDVKD.

The sample holds a few counts of this clonotype. The V gene is TRBV4-3, the J gene TRBJ1-2; D gene uncertain. V lost 0 bases to trimming and J lost 1 base, with 15 bases between them. There are 17 residues in the CDR3. The germline V gene encodes CDR1 LGHNA and CDR2 YSLEER. CDR3 DNA sequence: TGCGCCAGCAGCCAAGACCAATTAGGGTCCAGTAACTATGGCTACACCTTC. It translates to CASSQDQLGSSNYGYTF.

This rearrangement joins TRBV6-2 or TRBV6-3 to TRBJ2-1, with 10 positions matching TRBD2. Losses at the gene ends were 4 bases for V and 3 bases for J; bases not matched to a gene: 3. Germline assignment: CDR1 MNHEY and CDR2 SVGEGT. This CDR3 region has 15 residues. The CDR3 nucleotides are TGTGCCAGCAGTTGGACTAGCGGCGGCTACAATGAGCAGTTCTTC. Amino acid sequence: CASSWTSGGYNEQFF.

This clonotype was detected only a few times. The rearrangement joins TRBV12-3 or TRBV12-4 to TRBJ2-1; 9 nucleotides align to TRBD2. The trim removed 7 bases at V and 1 base at J, leaving 8 bases unmatched. The CDR3 extends over 16 amino acids. The CDR3 sequence is CASILWRGGSYNEQFF. CDR3 nucleotides: TGTGCCAGCATATTATGGCGGGGGGGTTCCTACAATGAGCAGTTCTTC.

In its sample, this clonotype was seen a few times. The chain links TRBV20-1 to TRBJ1-6; D perhaps matches TRBD1 (5 bases). V shed 3 bases and J shed 4 bases, with 16 bases lying between them. CDR3 length: 16 amino acids. Germline assignment: CDR1 DFQATT and CDR2 SNEGSKA (reference sequence). The CDR3 loop is CSARRRGAVYNSPLHF. For the CDR3, the DNA is TGCAGTGCTAGGCGTCGAGGGGCAGTTTATAATTCACCCCTCCACTTT.

This clonotype was found a few times. An end of the junction does not agree with germline; a read error may underlie this. The chain joins TRBV20-1 to TRBJ2-1; D gene uncertain. The CDR3 is 14 residues long. In germline, CDR1 is DFQATT, CDR2 SNEGSKA (reference sequence). CDR3 sequence: CSADPTLNNNERFF. The DNA for the CDR3 is TGCAGTGCAGATCCCACCCTCAATAACAATGAGCGGTTCTTC.

The chain's CDR3 is CSVEFSGETQYF. Here the CDR3 DNA reads TGCAGCGTTGAGTTTAGCGGAGAGACCCAGTACTTC. V and J are TRBV29-1 and TRBJ2-5, with D maybe TRBD2 (6 bases). Trimming took 3 bases from V and 4 from J, leaving 9 bases between them. CDR3 size: 12 residues. The germline V gene has CDR1 SQVTM and CDR2 ANQGSEA.

This sequence joins TRBV18 and TRBJ2-3, with 7 bases fitting TRBD1. CDR3 length: 16 residues. Losses at the gene ends were 3 bases for V and 2 bases for J; bases not matched to a gene: 8. Per germline, CDR1 KGHSH and CDR2 LQKENI. CDR3 sequence reads: CASSPEGQEYTDTQYF. CDR3 DNA: TGTGCCAGCTCACCTGAAGGACAGGAGTACACAGATACGCAGTATTTT.